One T cell receptor beta chain is described in this entry. This clonotype showed up many times. Its cognate antigen has yet to be identified. Base qualities were left out, and no much larger clone turns up one base away. The data are from a study of blood T cells in healthy people across ages (dated by TCRdb to about 2015). With regard to the full study: In model experiments, template switching captured about one uniquely barcoded TCR beta cDNA molecule for every two T cells. Using deep sequencing normalized with unique cDNA molecular identifiers, the study measured how TCR beta repertoire diversity changes with age. The donors were divided into four age groups: young (average around 15 years), middle-aged (approximately 41), aged (approximately 64) and long-lived (around 87). To avoid experimental bias, donors of different ages were randomly spread across the sequencing lanes. Using the same blood draw, the study looked at two additional independent replicas of 1 million unique cDNA reads for two donors, one aged 18 to 30 and the other aged 80 or older. Here is what the overall study found, with its caveats: As age increased, observed TCR beta diversity per million T cells dropped in a roughly linear way, and a significant reduction was already evident by age about 40. Compared with the aged group, the long-lived group had more naive CD4+ T cells, fewer expanded clones and increased TCR diversity, suggesting age selection. Because the CMV infection status of the donors was unknown, age-related changes in expanded clonotypes may potentially have been confounded. Observed TCR beta diversity correlated strongly with the percentage of naive T cells measured by flow cytometry. Estimates of total diversity based on one million sequenced T cells were considered lower bounds and underestimates. Conclusive comparison of naive and antigen-experienced compartments was prevented by the profiling of bulk unsorted PBMCs.

Receptors were amplified or captured by 5' RACE. Sequencing was performed on an Illumina HiSeq 2500. A second about 7 to 11 cycle PCR used a sample-barcoded 5' primer and a J-beta primer mix. A unique molecular identifier was introduced onto each TCR beta cDNA molecule by a template-switch 5' adaptor carrying 12 random nucleotides. At least 2.5 million CDR3-containing paired-end reads were obtained from each sample. All of the RNA was converted into first-strand cDNA using the Mint cDNA synthesis kit, with a TRBC-specific oligonucleotide serving as the primer. All cDNA was treated with uracil-DNA glycosylase and then went through a first 18-cycle PCR with the universal primers M1SS and BC2_uni_R. The paper's data handling went like this. Each sample was normalized by randomly selecting 1 million high-quality reads, each carrying a distinct molecular identifier. Instead of being binned into consensus sequences, reads with shared molecular identifiers were discarded. CDR3 identification, clonotype clustering and error correction used MiTCR with a Q25 quality threshold and the strictest error-elimination algorithm. Lower-bound total TCR beta diversity was estimated with a nonparametric unseen species model using Euler transformation. In TCRdb, the public reads were trimmed at Q25 with fastp and aligned with MiXCR, with productive beta chains retained. Records with the same CDR3 protein are collapsed into one entry carrying the most frequent genes and DNA. These V and J calls derive from TCRdb rather than the authors' analysis. This sample gives around 1.1 million distinct CDR3 sequences in total; roughly two fifths of them show up just once. 13% of the sample is in the top ten clones.

Including the terminal cysteine and phenylalanine, the CDR3 comprises 15 residues. The entry retains the CDR3 DNA only, 45 bases that are in frame from base 1. CDR1 and CDR2, per the germline V gene, are SGHTA and FQGNSA. V sheds 2 bases and J sheds 3 bases, leaving 12 bases between their ends. The roughly 39 donors, aged about 6 to 95 years, were systemically healthy Caucasian individuals from Russia. Each donor gave ten milliliters of peripheral blood, drawn into EDTA-treated Vacutainer tubes. Ficoll-Paque density-gradient centrifugation was used to isolate PBMCs, with at least 6.5 million per sample. Total RNA was extracted from PBMCs with Trizol reagent, with at least 5 micrograms obtained per sample. For every donor, flow cytometry on a PBMC aliquot measured the percentage of naive CD45RAhigh/CD27high T cells.

This chain joins TRBV7-2 to TRBJ2-3; TRBD1 is a possible D gene, resting on 7 matching bases. Sequenced material: blood. The origin of this receptor is a man aged 18 to 29 in good health. The CDR3 in this case is CASSLQGGGTDTQYF. In nucleotides, the sequence is TGTGCCAGCAGCTTACAGGGGGGAGGAACAGATACGCAGTATTTT.